Listed below are T cell receptor beta chains from one sample, sequenced in a study of chemoradiotherapy in HPV16-positive cancers. Profiling relied on immunoSEQ multiplex PCR, and the TCRdb table lists in-frame clones only, not all of them. The sample gives some 34,000 clones, approximately 86% of which show up once; around 1.9% is in the top ten. Specimen: blood, collected from a patient who underwent chemoradiotherapy. Receptors originate from a human donor with HPV-associated anogenital cancer. Both conserved end residues are part of each CDR3. The order of the fields is clone size, D gene, J gene, V gene, CDR3 protein, CDR3 DNA. The D gene is left open where the match is weak. For some rows the clone size is stated as once, few or many, or as a class when expanded; others skip it.

abundance: few
d_gene: .
j_gene: TRBJ2-7
v_gene: TRBV5-1
CDR3aa: CASSFGEADEQYF
CDR3nt: TGCGCCAGCAGCTTTGGGGAAGCGGACGAGCAGTACTTC

abundance: .
d_gene: .
j_gene: TRBJ2-1
v_gene: TRBV19
CDR3aa: CASSMYNEQFF
CDR3nt: TGTGCCAGTAGTATGTACAATGAGCAGTTCTTC

abundance: .
d_gene: .
j_gene: TRBJ1-4
v_gene: TRBV14
CDR3aa: CASSQDLGTTNEKLFF
CDR3nt: TGTGCCAGCAGCCAAGATTTAGGTACAACTAATGAAAAACTGTTTTTT

abundance: once
d_gene: .
j_gene: TRBJ2-3
v_gene: TRBV11-3
CDR3aa: CASSLEPDTQYF
CDR3nt: TGTGCCAGCAGCTTAGAGCCAGATACGCAGTATTTT

abundance: few
d_gene: .
j_gene: TRBJ1-2
v_gene: TRBV19
CDR3aa: CASTGRVDGYTF
CDR3nt: TGTGCCAGTACAGGGAGGGTCGACGGCTACACCTTC

abundance: once
d_gene: TRBD2
j_gene: TRBJ2-7
v_gene: TRBV5-6
CDR3aa: CASSLGLAVGPFYEQYF
CDR3nt: TGTGCCAGCAGCTTGGGACTAGCGGTGGGACCCTTCTACGAGCAGTACTTC

abundance: .
d_gene: .
j_gene: TRBJ2-7
v_gene: TRBV6-1
CDR3aa: CASSGGTTYEQYF
CDR3nt: TGTGCCAGCAGTGGAGGGACCACCTACGAGCAGTACTTC

abundance: .
d_gene: .
j_gene: TRBJ2-5
v_gene: TRBV5-1
CDR3aa: CASSPGGGETQYF
CDR3nt: TGCGCCAGCAGCCCGGGGGGCGGTGAGACCCAGTACTTC

abundance: .
d_gene: .
j_gene: TRBJ1-1
v_gene: TRBV7-9
CDR3aa: CASGHTENTEAFF
CDR3nt: TGTGCCAGCGGTCATACTGAGAACACTGAAGCTTTCTTT

abundance: .
d_gene: .
j_gene: TRBJ2-7
v_gene: TRBV19
CDR3aa: CASKVTRAYEQYF
CDR3nt: TGTGCCAGTAAGGTGACTCGAGCCTACGAGCAGTACTTC

abundance: .
d_gene: .
j_gene: TRBJ1-2
v_gene: TRBV9
CDR3aa: CASSVADRLAANYGYTF
CDR3nt: TGTGCCAGCAGCGTAGCCGACAGGTTGGCAGCTAACTATGGCTACACCTTC

abundance: .
d_gene: .
j_gene: TRBJ1-1
v_gene: TRBV6-5
CDR3aa: CASSYWGSGTEAFF
CDR3nt: TGTGCCAGCAGTTACTGGGGTTCGGGCACTGAAGCTTTCTTT

abundance: .
d_gene: .
j_gene: TRBJ1-4
v_gene: TRBV5-1
CDR3aa: CASSLGGGDEKLFF
CDR3nt: TGCGCCAGCAGCTTGGGAGGGGGTGACGAAAAACTGTTTTTT

abundance: .
d_gene: .
j_gene: TRBJ2-2
v_gene: TRBV2
CDR3aa: CASSEALQGPRELFF
CDR3nt: TGTGCCAGCAGTGAAGCGCTTCAGGGTCCAAGGGAGCTGTTTTTT

abundance: .
d_gene: .
j_gene: TRBJ1-2
v_gene: TRBV10-3
CDR3aa: CAISREYGYTF
CDR3nt: TGTGCCATCAGTCGGGAGTATGGCTACACCTTC

abundance: .
d_gene: .
j_gene: TRBJ2-7
v_gene: TRBV9
CDR3aa: CASSVDGMGTYEQYF
CDR3nt: TGTGCCAGCAGCGTAGACGGAATGGGGACCTACGAGCAGTACTTC

abundance: .
d_gene: .
j_gene: TRBJ2-1
v_gene: TRBV19
CDR3aa: CASRRQSDNEQFF
CDR3nt: TGTGCCAGTAGAAGACAGTCGGATAATGAGCAGTTCTTC

abundance: .
d_gene: TRBD1
j_gene: TRBJ1-5
v_gene: TRBV18
CDR3aa: CASSQQGNNQPQHF
CDR3nt: TGTGCCAGCTCACAACAGGGGAACAATCAGCCCCAGCATTTT

abundance: once
d_gene: TRBD1
j_gene: TRBJ1-3
v_gene: TRBV5-6
CDR3aa: CASSWRTGTGNTIYF
CDR3nt: TGTGCCAGCAGCTGGAGGACAGGGACTGGAAACACCATATATTTT

abundance: .
d_gene: .
j_gene: TRBJ2-3
v_gene: TRBV7-3
CDR3aa: CASSSSGYDTQYF
CDR3nt: TGTGCCAGCAGCTCGTCGGGTTACGATACGCAGTATTTT

abundance: .
d_gene: TRBD1
j_gene: TRBJ1-2
v_gene: TRBV10-3
CDR3aa: CAISESVQGNYGYTF
CDR3nt: TGTGCCATCAGTGAGTCGGTACAGGGGAATTATGGCTACACCTTC

abundance: .
d_gene: TRBD1
j_gene: TRBJ1-2
v_gene: TRBV19
CDR3aa: CASDRGASRGYTF
CDR3nt: TGTGCCAGTGACAGGGGAGCTTCTCGTGGCTACACCTTC

abundance: .
d_gene: .
j_gene: TRBJ1-5
v_gene: TRBV7-2
CDR3aa: CASSLVPGQGSRPQHF
CDR3nt: TGTGCCAGCAGCTTAGTTCCGGGGCAGGGGTCAAGGCCCCAGCATTTT

abundance: .
d_gene: TRBD1
j_gene: TRBJ2-2
v_gene: TRBV5-6
CDR3aa: CASSASGTANTGELFF
CDR3nt: TGTGCCAGCAGCGCCTCCGGGACAGCTAACACCGGGGAGCTGTTTTTT

abundance: .
d_gene: TRBD2
j_gene: TRBJ2-3
v_gene: TRBV6-1
CDR3aa: CAAISGGRIDTQYF
CDR3nt: TGTGCCGCAATTAGCGGGGGGCGAATAGATACGCAGTATTTT

abundance: .
d_gene: .
j_gene: TRBJ1-1
v_gene: TRBV27
CDR3aa: CASSQDYSRDPEAFF
CDR3nt: TGTGCCAGCAGTCAGGACTATAGCCGGGACCCCGAAGCTTTCTTT

abundance: once
d_gene: TRBD1
j_gene: TRBJ1-2
v_gene: TRBV5-6
CDR3aa: CASSPETGDGYTF
CDR3nt: TGTGCCAGCAGCCCCGAGACAGGGGACGGCTACACCTTC

abundance: .
d_gene: .
j_gene: TRBJ2-1
v_gene: TRBV7-6
CDR3aa: CASSLARGANNEQFF
CDR3nt: TGTGCCAGCAGCTTAGCGCGCGGGGCTAACAATGAGCAGTTCTTC

abundance: .
d_gene: TRBD1
j_gene: TRBJ2-7
v_gene: TRBV6-1
CDR3aa: CASSEAGGQGAREQYF
CDR3nt: TGTGCCAGCAGTGAAGCAGGGGGACAGGGGGCGAGGGAGCAGTACTTC

abundance: .
d_gene: TRBD1
j_gene: TRBJ1-6
v_gene: TRBV28
CDR3aa: CASSLGQYNSPLHF
CDR3nt: TGTGCCAGCAGCTTGGGACAGTATAATTCACCCCTCCACTTT

abundance: .
d_gene: .
j_gene: TRBJ1-5
v_gene: TRBV5-5
CDR3aa: CASSLSGLSNQPQHF
CDR3nt: TGTGCCAGCAGCTTGTCAGGGCTTAGCAATCAGCCCCAGCATTTT

abundance: .
d_gene: .
j_gene: TRBJ1-3
v_gene: TRBV28
CDR3aa: CASSFSSPGNTIYF
CDR3nt: TGTGCCAGCAGTTTTTCCTCCCCGGGAAACACCATATATTTT

abundance: .
d_gene: TRBD1
j_gene: TRBJ2-7
v_gene: TRBV6-5
CDR3aa: CASSPVRTGEYEQYF
CDR3nt: TGTGCCAGCAGCCCCGTCCGGACAGGGGAATACGAGCAGTACTTC

abundance: .
d_gene: .
j_gene: TRBJ1-1
v_gene: TRBV6-4
CDR3aa: CASRAQGVTEAFF
CDR3nt: TGTGCCAGCAGGGCACAGGGTGTGACTGAAGCTTTCTTT

abundance: .
d_gene: .
j_gene: TRBJ1-1
v_gene: TRBV5-4
CDR3aa: CASSLGAGRDLNTEAFF
CDR3nt: TGTGCCAGCAGCTTGGGGGCCGGCAGAGACCTGAACACTGAAGCTTTCTTT

abundance: few
d_gene: .
j_gene: TRBJ1-5
v_gene: TRBV28
CDR3aa: CASSFLSEGGGQPQHF
CDR3nt: TGTGCCAGCAGTTTCTTATCCGAGGGGGGAGGGCAGCCCCAGCATTTT

abundance: .
d_gene: .
j_gene: TRBJ1-1
v_gene: TRBV7-2
CDR3aa: CASSPVMGGTEAFF
CDR3nt: TGTGCCAGCAGCCCTGTTATGGGGGGAACTGAAGCTTTCTTT

abundance: .
d_gene: .
j_gene: TRBJ1-5
v_gene: TRBV2
CDR3aa: CASRADRNQPQHF
CDR3nt: TGTGCCAGCAGGGCGGACAGAAATCAGCCCCAGCATTTT

abundance: .
d_gene: .
j_gene: TRBJ2-7
v_gene: TRBV4-2
CDR3aa: CASSHLGTYEQYF
CDR3nt: TGTGCCAGCAGCCACCTTGGAACCTACGAGCAGTACTTC

abundance: .
d_gene: .
j_gene: TRBJ1-1
v_gene: TRBV7-6
CDR3aa: CASSLNTPQNMNTEAFF
CDR3nt: TGTGCCAGCAGCTTAAACACCCCACAGAACATGAACACTGAAGCTTTCTTT

abundance: .
d_gene: TRBD1
j_gene: TRBJ2-5
v_gene: TRBV4-2
CDR3aa: CASSQADREGETQYF
CDR3nt: TGTGCCAGCAGCCAAGCGGACAGGGAAGGAGAGACCCAGTACTTC

abundance: .
d_gene: .
j_gene: TRBJ1-2
v_gene: TRBV6-6
CDR3aa: CASSYSRDTGGYTF
CDR3nt: TGTGCCAGCAGTTACTCCAGGGACACCGGCGGCTACACCTTC

abundance: once
d_gene: TRBD1
j_gene: TRBJ2-2
v_gene: TRBV10-3
CDR3aa: CAMSAGTGGVAGGELFF
CDR3nt: TGTGCCATGAGTGCCGGGACAGGGGGTGTTGCTGGCGGGGAGCTGTTTTTT

abundance: .
d_gene: .
j_gene: TRBJ2-7
v_gene: TRBV6-5
CDR3aa: CASTERLSYEQYF
CDR3nt: TGTGCCAGCACCGAGCGGTTATCCTACGAGCAGTACTTC

abundance: once
d_gene: .
j_gene: TRBJ1-1
v_gene: TRBV19
CDR3aa: CASSISRNTEAFF
CDR3nt: TGTGCCAGTAGTATATCCCGGAACACTGAAGCTTTCTTT

abundance: .
d_gene: .
j_gene: TRBJ2-7
v_gene: TRBV11-2
CDR3aa: CASSLGQFYEQYF
CDR3nt: TGTGCCAGCAGCTTAGGACAGTTCTACGAGCAGTACTTC

abundance: once
d_gene: .
j_gene: TRBJ1-1
v_gene: TRBV7-2
CDR3aa: CASSPTVVGGGEAFF
CDR3nt: TGTGCCAGCAGTCCTACAGTTGTCGGGGGGGGCGAAGCTTTCTTT

abundance: .
d_gene: .
j_gene: TRBJ1-3
v_gene: TRBV5-1
CDR3aa: CASSLLGDQSDTIYF
CDR3nt: TGCGCCAGCAGCTTGCTGGGGGATCAGAGTGACACCATATATTTT

abundance: .
d_gene: .
j_gene: TRBJ2-3
v_gene: TRBV5-1
CDR3aa: CASSLVTSQVFTDTQYF
CDR3nt: TGCGCCAGCAGCTTGGTGACTAGTCAGGTTTTCACAGATACGCAGTATTTT

abundance: once
d_gene: .
j_gene: TRBJ1-4
v_gene: TRBV18
CDR3aa: CASSGDGFYEKLFF
CDR3nt: TGTGCCAGCTCAGGGGACGGATTTTATGAAAAACTGTTTTTT

abundance: few
d_gene: TRBD1
j_gene: TRBJ1-5
v_gene: TRBV7-8
CDR3aa: CASSPRDRNQPQHF
CDR3nt: TGTGCCAGCAGCCCCCGGGACAGAAATCAGCCCCAGCATTTT

abundance: once
d_gene: .
j_gene: TRBJ2-5
v_gene: TRBV29-1
CDR3aa: CSVLQGGSETQYF
CDR3nt: TGCAGCGTTTTACAGGGTGGGTCGGAGACCCAGTACTTC

abundance: .
d_gene: .
j_gene: TRBJ1-1
v_gene: TRBV6-1
CDR3aa: CASKERVNTEAFF
CDR3nt: TGTGCCAGCAAGGAAAGGGTGAACACTGAAGCTTTCTTT

abundance: .
d_gene: TRBD2
j_gene: TRBJ2-2
v_gene: TRBV7-3
CDR3aa: CASSFSGGGSEELFF
CDR3nt: TGTGCCAGCAGCTTTAGCGGGGGGGGGTCCGAGGAGCTGTTTTTT